One and the same sample provided the 28 T cell receptor beta chains below, sequenced in a study of T cells in Graves' hyperthyroidism and ophthalmopathy. From RNA transcripts, TCR beta CDR3 regions were amplified. With the HTBI primer set, the TCR CDR3 went through a first round of RT-PCR. TCRdb analysed the multiplex PCR reads with MiXCR anew, one entry per CDR3 protein. The profile shows hundreds of thousands of distinct CDR3 sequences, approximately 15% of them singletons. Sequenced: blood. The receptors stem from a young woman with Graves' hyperthyroidism.

V gene TRBV27 combines with J gene TRBJ1-1; 10 positions agree with TRBD1. Germline CDR1 MNHEY, CDR2 SMNVEV (reference sequence). The length of the CDR3 is 19 residues. The V and J ends lost 5 bases and 0 bases, in that order; junction bases with no gene match: 15. CDR3 sequence reads: CASSRLRDRGLLMNTEAFF. The CDR3, as DNA: TGTGCCAGCAGTCGCCTCCGGGACAGGGGTCTTTTGATGAACACTGAAGCTTTCTTT.

This clonotype was observed at least ten times. The CDR3 region is CASSVTGFHTEAFF. In DNA form, the CDR3 reads TGTGCCAGCAGTGTCACAGGGTTTCACACTGAAGCTTTCTTT. The V and J genes are TRBV13 and TRBJ1-1; maybe TRBD1 (6 bases). The germline V and J ends were trimmed by 6 bases and 3 bases, with 14 bases remaining between them. From germline, CDR1 is PRHDT and CDR2 FYEKMQ (reference sequence). The CDR3 has 14 residues.

The table lists this clonotype with a few counts. The CDR3 nucleotides read TGTGCCAGCTCCACCGGGACCTATACACAAGAGACCCAGTACTTC. Its translation is CASSTGTYTQETQYF. The chain has TRBV14 and TRBJ2-5; the D gene could be TRBD1 or TRBD2 (5 bases each). Trimming shortened V by 8 bases and J by 2 bases, and 18 bases separated the two germline ends. This CDR3 has 15 amino acids. Looked up from germline, CDR1 is SGHDN and CDR2 is FVKESK.

This rearrangement joins TRBV6-1 to TRBJ2-5; D is perhaps TRBD1 or TRBD2 (6 bases each). V gave up 2 bases and J gave up 3 bases, with 10 bases separating them. The CDR3 contains 14 residues. The germline CDR1 and CDR2 sequences are MNHNS and SASEGT. In DNA, the CDR3 is TGTGCCAGCAGTGAACGGGGGCGAGAAGAGACCCAGTACTTC. This gives the protein CASSERGREETQYF.

This clonotype has ten or more counts. This rearrangement joins TRBV7-6 to TRBJ1-1, with D unresolved. The CDR3 has 15 residues. Trimming took off 1 base at V and 3 bases at J, with 12 bases between the two ends. Germline CDR1 SGHVS, CDR2 FNYEAQ. CDR3 protein: CASSLVGDADTEAFF. The CDR3 DNA is TGTGCCAGCAGCTTAGTCGGGGATGCGGACACTGAAGCTTTCTTT.

This chain joins TRBV10-2 and TRBJ1-1, with D possibly TRBD1 on 6 matching bases. The CDR3 consists of 14 residues. V gave up 2 bases and J gave up 8 bases, with 15 bases separating them. CDR1 is WSHSY and CDR2 is SAAADI in the germline V gene. The CDR3: CASSEPHNRAEAFF. CDR3 nucleotides: TGCGCCAGCAGTGAGCCTCACAACAGGGCCGAAGCTTTCTTT.

This clonotype was seen repeatedly, ten times or more. The chain carries TRBV7-9 and TRBJ2-3; D may be TRBD1 or TRBD2 (5 bases each). The CDR3 covers 16 residues. Trimming removed 5 bases from V and 4 bases from J, with 19 bases in between. Germline V gene sequence: CDR1 SEHNR, CDR2 FQNEAQ (reference sequence). CDR3 DNA sequence: TGTGCCAGCAGCCCCGGAGGCCTAGGGGTCGCAGATACGCAGTATTTT. This translates into CASSPGGLGVADTQYF.

This rearrangement joins TRBV7-3 to TRBJ2-3; 9 positions match TRBD2. Germline CDR1 reads SGHTA; CDR2 reads FQGTGA. Losses at the gene ends were 8 bases for V and 2 bases for J; bases not matched to a gene: 23. The CDR3 contains 20 residues. CDR3 DNA sequence: TGTGCCAGCTCACCAAATCGGCCAGGGGGGCCTAGCGGGACCACAGATACGCAGTATTTT. Amino acids: CASSPNRPGGPSGTTDTQYF. Based on the CDR3 plus reference TRBV7-3 and TRBJ2-3, the full variable domain is GAGVSQTPSNKVTEKGKYVELRCDPISGHTALYWYRQSLGQGPEFLIYFQGTGAADDSGLPNDRFFAVRPEGSVSTLKIQRTERGDSAVYLCASSPNRPGGPSGTTDTQYFGPGTRLTVL.

This clonotype was seen ten or more times. The chain couples TRBV7-3 to TRBJ2-1; 7 bases are shared with TRBD2. This CDR3 region has 17 residues. The V and J ends lost 2 bases and 0 bases, in that order; junction bases with no gene match: 7. CDR1 and CDR2 (germline): SGHTA, FQGTGA. The CDR3 spells CASSLPGLPSSYNEQFF. CDR3 in DNA: TGTGCCAGCAGCTTACCGGGACTACCGAGCTCCTACAATGAGCAGTTCTTC.

This clonotype was counted between two and nine times. The rearrangement joins TRBV28 to TRBJ1-2; the D gene is possibly TRBD1 (6 bases). The CDR3 has 13 amino acids. Looked up from germline, CDR1 is MDHEN and CDR2 is SYDVKM. Trimming left V 7 bases short and J 7 bases short, with 16 bases between. The CDR3 region has the DNA TGTGCCAGCATCCCAGGGGCGGGGGCTGGCTACACCTTC. Translation gives CASIPGAGAGYTF.

The chain carries TRBV7-9 and TRBJ2-1, with D perhaps assigned TRBD1 or TRBD2 (5 bases each). V lost 11 bases, J lost 6 bases, and 14 bases lay in between. CDR3 length equals 12 residues. CDR1 is SEHNR, CDR2 FQNEAQ, per germline (reference sequence). This CDR3 is CALGTGRNEQFF. CDR3 DNA sequence: TGTGCCCTGGGGACGGGGCGCAATGAGCAGTTCTTC.

This clonotype was recorded a few times. V and J are TRBV5-8 and TRBJ1-2; D is unclear. CDR3 size: 13 residues. Looked up from germline, CDR1 is SGHTS and CDR2 is YDEGEE. Deletions cut 2 bases from V and 3 bases from J, with 8 bases between. In DNA form, the CDR3 reads TGTGCCAGCAGCTTAGACGGGGACTATGGCTACACCTTC. Amino acid sequence: CASSLDGDYGYTF.

This clonotype was seen a handful of times. This chain links TRBV18 with TRBJ1-4; TRBD1 might be the D (6 bases). The CDR3 covers 14 residues. Deletions cut 8 bases from V and 4 bases from J, with 14 bases between. Looked up from germline, CDR1 is KGHSH and CDR2 is LQKENI. The DNA for the CDR3 is TGTGCCAGCCAAGGGGGGGCCCGTAATGAAAAACTGTTTTTT. Translated: CASQGGARNEKLFF.

This sequence joins TRBV28 and TRBJ1-5; 9 bases fit TRBD1. V dropped 1 base and J dropped 0; count of bases not matched to a gene: 4. The CDR3 extends over 17 amino acids. Per the germline V gene, CDR1 is MDHEN and CDR2 is SYDVKM. For the CDR3, the DNA is TGTGCCAGCAGTTTATCTGGGACAGGGCATAGCAATCAGCCCCAGCATTTT. Translated, it gives CASSLSGTGHSNQPQHF.

This clonotype was counted a few times. V gene TRBV12-3 or TRBV12-4 combines with J gene TRBJ2-3; no reliable D call. Trimming took off 5 bases at V and 2 bases at J, with 8 bases between the two ends. The CDR3 is 13 residues long. In DNA form, the CDR3 reads TGTGCCAGCAGTCCCCCGGACACAGATACGCAGTATTTT. Protein product: CASSPPDTDTQYF.

In this sample, this clonotype turned up a few times. V and J are TRBV6-1 and TRBJ2-1; D call uncertain. This CDR3 has 13 residues. The V gene lost 6 bases and the J gene lost 0 bases, with 6 bases spanning the gap. Per the germline V gene, CDR1 is MNHNS and CDR2 is SASEGT. The CDR3 spells CASSSHSYNEQFF. The CDR3 DNA follows: TGTGCCAGCAGCTCACACTCCTACAATGAGCAGTTCTTC.

This clonotype was recorded many times. J is TRBJ1-1 and V is TRBV29-1; 8 bases agree with TRBD1. Losses at the gene ends were 7 bases for V and 1 base for J; bases not matched to a gene: 5. Germline V CDR1 and CDR2: SQVTM, ANQGSEA. The CDR3 runs 13 residues. CDR3 DNA sequence: TGCAGCGGACAGGGGCTCTCGAACACTGAAGCTTTCTTT. The encoded protein is CSGQGLSNTEAFF.

The chain links TRBV11-2 to TRBJ2-1, with TRBD2 matching 11 bases. Trimming took 6 bases from V and 12 from J; bases not matched to a gene: 13. Germline CDR1 reads SGHAT; CDR2 reads FQNNGV. This CDR3 comprises 15 residues. Here the CDR3 reads CASRPAGLAAPGQFF. CDR3 nucleotide sequence: TGTGCCAGCAGACCGGCGGGACTAGCGGCTCCAGGGCAGTTCTTC. The full variable domain, its missing parts supplied by reference TRBV11-2 and TRBJ2-1, is EAGVAQSPRYKIIEKRQSVAFWCNPISGHATLYWYQQILGQGPKLLIQFQNNGVVDDSQLPKDRFSAERLKGVDSTLKIQPAKLEDSAVYLCASRPAGLAAPGQFFGPGTRLTVL.

This clonotype was counted many times. The chain has TRBV18 and TRBJ1-5, with D hard to call. Trimming shortened V by 0 bases and J by 4 bases, and 13 bases separated the two germline ends. Germline assignment: CDR1 KGHSH and CDR2 LQKENI. This CDR3 region has 16 residues. The CDR3 DNA follows: TGTGCCAGCTCACCACCTAGACTCAACCTAAATCAGCCCCAGCATTTT. This encodes CASSPPRLNLNQPQHF.

This clonotype was counted a single time. This chain connects TRBV28 to TRBJ2-2; D not certain. CDR1 is MDHEN and CDR2 is SYDVKM in the germline V gene. The CDR3 has 13 amino acids. The V end was cut by 10 bases, the J end by 0 bases, with 9 bases between. The CDR3 DNA reads as TGTGCCACTCAGGCGGCGAACACCGGGGAGCTGTTTTTT. This sequence encodes CATQAANTGELFF.

The chain recombines TRBV29-1 with TRBJ2-7, with D possibly matching TRBD2 (5 bases). V gave up 5 bases and J gave up 7 bases, with 15 bases separating them. Germline assignment: CDR1 SQVTM and CDR2 ANQGSEA. The CDR3 extends over 12 amino acids. In nucleotides, the CDR3 is TGCAGCGTTCTAGCACTAGACGGGGAGCAGTACTTC. Amino acid sequence: CSVLALDGEQYF.

This clonotype appeared many times. The CDR3 region is CASSSTSEETQYF. CDR3 bases: TGTGCCAGCAGTTCTACAAGTGAAGAGACCCAGTACTTC. V and J are TRBV27 and TRBJ2-5; no definite D call. The CDR3 is 13 amino acids. V was shortened by 4 bases and J by 3 bases, with 9 bases between the two germline ends. In germline, CDR1 is MNHEY, CDR2 SMNVEV (reference sequence).

With respect to this clonotype: Since a much larger clone is just one base distant, this may be a read error. The chain uses TRBV5-1 and TRBJ2-1, with TRBD1 matching over 10 bases. Per the germline V gene, CDR1 is SGHRS and CDR2 is YFSETQ. The CDR3 is 15 residues long. The CDR3 DNA is TGCGCCAGCAGCTTGGGGACAGGGGGTTTAAGTGAGCAGCTCTTC. It translates to CASSLGTGGLSEQLF.

This clonotype was counted at least ten times. The chain joins TRBV20-1 to TRBJ2-7, with 10 bases aligning to TRBD1. Germline V CDR1 and CDR2: DFQATT, SNEGSKA (reference sequence). CDR3 size: 15 residues. V lost 3 bases, J lost 5 bases, and 10 bases stayed unmatched. The CDR3: CSASASGTGVHEQYF. The CDR3 DNA is TGCAGTGCTAGTGCCTCCGGGACAGGGGTCCACGAGCAGTACTTC.

The CDR3 DNA reads as TGTGCCAGCAGTTACCGTATTCAGGGGATCCCTGGGGCCAACGTCCTGACTTTC. Translation: CASSYRIQGIPGANVLTF. The V gene is TRBV6-9, the J gene TRBJ2-6; weak D call: TRBD1 (6 bases). The CDR3 has 18 amino acids. Germline V gene lookup returns CDR1 MNHGY and CDR2 SVAAGI. V was shortened by 3 bases and J by 2 bases, with 17 bases between the two germline ends.

The sample holds many counts of this clonotype. This chain joins TRBV20-1 and TRBJ2-1; D call uncertain. Trimming removed 6 bases from V and 2 bases from J, with 5 bases in between. The germline gives CDR1 DFQATT, CDR2 SNEGSKA (reference sequence). This CDR3 is built from 11 residues. CDR3 bases: TGCAGTGCCGGTACCTACAATGAGCAGTTCTTC. It is translated as CSAGTYNEQFF.

This clonotype was observed many times. The chain combines TRBV29-1 with TRBJ1-1; D is possibly TRBD1 (6 bases). Trimming removed 7 bases from V and 3 bases from J, with 12 bases in between. The CDR3 totals 12 residues. In germline, CDR1 is SQVTM, CDR2 ANQGSEA. CDR3 DNA sequence: TGCAGCGCTGACAGGTGGGACACTGAAGCTTTCTTT. Protein product: CSADRWDTEAFF.

The chain joins TRBV28 to TRBJ1-6, with a possible D match to TRBD1 (5 bases). Trimming removed 6 bases at V and 7 bases at J, with 22 bases between. The CDR3 covers 17 residues. Germline lookup yields CDR1 MDHEN and CDR2 SYDVKM. CDR3 sequence reads: CASSLPPGSGGNSPLHF. CDR3 nucleotides: TGTGCCAGCAGCCTCCCCCCAGGGAGTGGAGGGAATTCACCCCTCCACTTT.